This paragraph reports one T cell receptor (beta chain). Its antigen is as yet unknown. This sample is part of a study of cytomegalovirus exposure and HLA in healthy donors. From germline, CDR1 is LGHNA and CDR2 YSLEER. This CDR3 has 16 amino acids. V dropped 0 bases and J dropped 2 bases, with 8 bases sitting between them. The primer mix had 60 Vbeta and 13 Jbeta primers. The method was immunoSEQ multiplex PCR; TCRdb's version includes in-frame clones alone and lacks a portion of them. There are about 140,000 clones in the sample; about 70% occur only once, and around 3.1% lies in the top ten. The study's findings and limits: In a later analysis, most CMV-associated TCR beta chains appeared HLA-restricted. A later analysis found TCR association rates differed by HLA locus, highest for DRB1 and lowest for HLA-C.

The sequence was obtained from a male donor in good health and CMV-seronegative. The specimen was PBMCs. This chain uses TRBV4-3 with TRBJ2-6; TRBD1 might be the D (5 bases). As DNA, the CDR3 is TGCGCCAGCAGCCAAGACCCAGGGCCTGGGGCCAACGTCCTGACTTTC. Protein sequence: CASSQDPGPGANVLTF.